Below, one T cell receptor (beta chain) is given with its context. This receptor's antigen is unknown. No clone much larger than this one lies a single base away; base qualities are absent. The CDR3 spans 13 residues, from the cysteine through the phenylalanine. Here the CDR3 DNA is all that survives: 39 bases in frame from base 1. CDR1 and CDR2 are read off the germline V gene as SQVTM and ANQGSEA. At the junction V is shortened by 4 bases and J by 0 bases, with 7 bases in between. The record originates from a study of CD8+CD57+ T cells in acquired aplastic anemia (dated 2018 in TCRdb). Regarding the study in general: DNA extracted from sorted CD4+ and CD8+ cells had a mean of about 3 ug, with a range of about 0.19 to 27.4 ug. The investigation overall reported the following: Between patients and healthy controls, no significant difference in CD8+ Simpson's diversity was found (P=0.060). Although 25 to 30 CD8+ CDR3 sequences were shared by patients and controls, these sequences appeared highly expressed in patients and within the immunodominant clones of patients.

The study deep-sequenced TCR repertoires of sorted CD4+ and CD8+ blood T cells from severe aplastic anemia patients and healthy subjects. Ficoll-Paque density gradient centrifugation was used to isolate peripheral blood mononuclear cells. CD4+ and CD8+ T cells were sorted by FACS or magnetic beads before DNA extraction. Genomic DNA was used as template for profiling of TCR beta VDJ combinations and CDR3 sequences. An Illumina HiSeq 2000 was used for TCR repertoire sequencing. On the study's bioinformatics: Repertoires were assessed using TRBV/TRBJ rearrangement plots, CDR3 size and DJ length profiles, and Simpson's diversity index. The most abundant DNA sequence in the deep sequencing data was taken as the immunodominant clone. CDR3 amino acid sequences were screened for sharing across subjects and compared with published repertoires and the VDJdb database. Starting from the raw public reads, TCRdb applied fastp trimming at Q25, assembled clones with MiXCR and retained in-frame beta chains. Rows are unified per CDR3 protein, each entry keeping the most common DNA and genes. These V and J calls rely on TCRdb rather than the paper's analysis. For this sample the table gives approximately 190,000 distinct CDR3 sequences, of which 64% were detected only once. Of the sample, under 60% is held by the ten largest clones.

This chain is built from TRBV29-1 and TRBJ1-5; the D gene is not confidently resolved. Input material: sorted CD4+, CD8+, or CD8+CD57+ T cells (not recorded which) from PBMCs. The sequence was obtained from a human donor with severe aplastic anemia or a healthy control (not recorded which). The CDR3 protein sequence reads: CSVALCSNQPQHF. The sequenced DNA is TGCAGCGTTGCACTGTGTAGCAATCAGCCCCAGCATTTT.